These 8 T cell receptor beta chains share one sample of origin, sequenced in a study of shared clonotypes between healthy human individuals. TCRdb keeps only in-frame clones here, not all; method: immunoSEQ multiplex PCR. The table lists roughly 2 million clones, about 94% of them singletons. Only CD45RO-negative cells positively selected for CCR7 counted as naive CD8 cells, so terminally differentiated effector memory CD45RA+ cells were excluded. Sequencing was carried out using naive CD8+ T cells sorted from blood. Receptor source: a man younger than 35 in good health.

This clone was detected once. This specimen includes other DNA sequences encoding the same CDR3. The chain links TRBV4-1 to TRBJ2-3; a possible D gene is TRBD2 (5 bases). The CDR3 sequence is 14 residues long. V gave up 1 base and J gave up 1 base, with 6 bases separating them. Germline V gene data show CDR1 as MGHRA and CDR2 as YSYEKL. The CDR3 bases are TGCGCCAGCAGCCAAGGGCGGGGCACAGATACGCAGTATTTT. Its translation is CASSQGRGTDTQYF.

The J gene is TRBJ2-1, the V gene TRBV5-6; perhaps TRBD2 as D (6 bases). V was pared by 0 bases and J by 1 base, with 11 bases between. CDR1 SGHDT and CDR2 YYEEEE come from the germline V gene. This CDR3 contains 16 residues. The chain's CDR3 is CASSLVGGESYNEQFF. The CDR3 nucleotides are TGTGCCAGCAGCTTGGTCGGGGGAGAGTCCTACAATGAGCAGTTCTTC.

This CDR3 is CASSWDYQPQHF. For the CDR3, the DNA is TGTGCCAGCAGCTGGGACTATCAGCCCCAGCATTTT. The gene calls are TRBV7-2 and TRBJ1-5; possible D gene TRBD1, 5 bases. Germline V lookup: CDR1 SGHTA, CDR2 FQGNSA. This CDR3 region has 12 residues. Trimming left V 4 bases short and J 5 bases short, with 6 bases between.

The chain carries TRBV30 and TRBJ2-7; TRBD2 aligns across 8 bases. This CDR3 is 14 amino acids long. Trimming at V came to 5 bases and at J to 2 bases, leaving 8 bases not matched to a gene. Germline V gene sequence: CDR1 GTSNPN, CDR2 SVGIG (reference sequence). CDR3 residues: CAWEAGAGTYEQYF. DNA for the CDR3: TGTGCCTGGGAAGCGGGAGCGGGGACCTACGAGCAGTACTTC.

The V gene is TRBV29-1, the J gene TRBJ1-1; D is uncertain. CDR1 is SQVTM and CDR2 is ANQGSEA in the germline V gene. Between the trimmed V and J ends, which lost 7 bases and 1 base, there was a span of 10 bases. There are 12 residues in the CDR3. The CDR3 protein is CSASTGNTEAFF. The CDR3 DNA is TGCAGCGCTTCGACGGGGAACACTGAAGCTTTCTTT.

This sequence joins TRBV13 and TRBJ2-7; 9 nucleotides line up with TRBD1. Per germline, CDR1 PRHDT and CDR2 FYEKMQ (reference sequence). V dropped 5 bases and J dropped 3; count of bases not matched to a gene: 2. The CDR3 is made up of 13 amino acids. This CDR3 is CASSADRGYEQYF. The CDR3 nucleotides read TGTGCCAGCAGCGCGGACAGGGGCTACGAGCAGTACTTC.

This CDR3 reads CASSPTGGLYEQYF. The CDR3 bases are TGTGCCAGCAGTCCGACAGGGGGTCTCTACGAGCAGTACTTC. V usage is TRBV6-1 and J usage is TRBJ2-7; TRBD1 agrees at 9 bases. The CDR3 totals 14 residues. The germline V gene encodes CDR1 MNHNS and CDR2 SASEGT. V was clipped by 5 bases and J by 3 bases; unmatched bases: 5.

The rearrangement joins TRBV18 to TRBJ2-5, with D possibly TRBD1 on 5 matching bases. The germline gives CDR1 KGHSH, CDR2 LQKENI. The CDR3 is 16 amino acids. Trimming pared 0 bases from V and 2 bases from J, leaving 13 bases between. The CDR3 loop reads CASSPPRYHRQETQYF. CDR3 nucleotide sequence: TGTGCCAGCTCACCACCGCGGTATCACAGGCAAGAGACCCAGTACTTC.